Given below is one TCR beta chain in context. Profiling relied on immunoSEQ multiplex PCR, and the TCRdb table lists in-frame clones only, not all of them. This sample has 35,000 to 40,000 clones, with 70% to 90% found just once. V was cut by 2 bases and J by 0 bases, with 11 bases left in between. The V gene's germline CDR1 is SGHRS and CDR2 YFSETQ. The CDR3 contains 16 residues. This sample is part of a study of CD4 T cells in relation to SARS-CoV-2 and coronaviruses. This sequence joins TRBV5-1 and TRBJ2-2; TRBD2 might be the D (6 bases). The origin of this receptor is an adult with COVID-19. The sample was memory CD4+ T cells from PBMCs. CDR3 in amino acids: CASSLLIAANTGELFF. CDR3 DNA sequence: TGCGCCAGCAGCTTATTAATAGCGGCGAACACCGGGGAGCTGTTTTTT.